The following is a TCR beta chain sequence with its context. Clones were sequenced by immunoSEQ multiplex PCR, and TCRdb holds only the in-frame ones, with some missing. Here the sample spans tens of thousands of clones, 90% to 95% being singletons. The CDR3 has 16 amino acids. The ends were cut back, 3 bases at V and 5 bases at J, with 22 bases in the middle. Germline-derived CDR1 and CDR2 are GTSNPN and SVGIG (reference sequence). The data were taken from a study of T cell changes during pregnancy in multiple sclerosis. The sample here was peripheral blood, taken before pregnancy. V usage is TRBV30 and J usage is TRBJ2-5; the D gene is possibly TRBD1 (7 bases). The sequence derives from a female donor with multiple sclerosis, enrolled in a pregnancy study. CDR3 protein: CAWRALDREEWETQYF. CDR3 nucleotide sequence: TGTGCCTGGAGGGCACTCGACAGGGAGGAATGGGAGACCCAGTACTTC.